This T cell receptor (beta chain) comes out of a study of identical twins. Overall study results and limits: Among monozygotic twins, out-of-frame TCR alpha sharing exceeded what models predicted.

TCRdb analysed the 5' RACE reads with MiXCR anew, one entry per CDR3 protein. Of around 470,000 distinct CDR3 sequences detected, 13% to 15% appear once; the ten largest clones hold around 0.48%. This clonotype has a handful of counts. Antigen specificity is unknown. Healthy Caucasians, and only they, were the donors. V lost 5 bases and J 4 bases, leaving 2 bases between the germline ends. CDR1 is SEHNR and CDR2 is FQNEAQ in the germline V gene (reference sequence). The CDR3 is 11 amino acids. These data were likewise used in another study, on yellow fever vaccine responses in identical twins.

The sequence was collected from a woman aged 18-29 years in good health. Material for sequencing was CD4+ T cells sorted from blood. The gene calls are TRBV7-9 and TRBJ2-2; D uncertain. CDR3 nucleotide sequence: TGTGCCAGCAGCGCCACCGGGGAGCTGTTTTTT. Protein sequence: CASSATGELFF. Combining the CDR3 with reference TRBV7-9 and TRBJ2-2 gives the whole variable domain DTGVSQNPRHKITKRGQNVTFRCDPISEHNRLYWYRQTLGQGPEFLTYFQNEAQLEKSRLLSDRFSAERPKGSFSTLEIQRTEQGDSAMYLCASSATGELFFGEGSRLTVL.